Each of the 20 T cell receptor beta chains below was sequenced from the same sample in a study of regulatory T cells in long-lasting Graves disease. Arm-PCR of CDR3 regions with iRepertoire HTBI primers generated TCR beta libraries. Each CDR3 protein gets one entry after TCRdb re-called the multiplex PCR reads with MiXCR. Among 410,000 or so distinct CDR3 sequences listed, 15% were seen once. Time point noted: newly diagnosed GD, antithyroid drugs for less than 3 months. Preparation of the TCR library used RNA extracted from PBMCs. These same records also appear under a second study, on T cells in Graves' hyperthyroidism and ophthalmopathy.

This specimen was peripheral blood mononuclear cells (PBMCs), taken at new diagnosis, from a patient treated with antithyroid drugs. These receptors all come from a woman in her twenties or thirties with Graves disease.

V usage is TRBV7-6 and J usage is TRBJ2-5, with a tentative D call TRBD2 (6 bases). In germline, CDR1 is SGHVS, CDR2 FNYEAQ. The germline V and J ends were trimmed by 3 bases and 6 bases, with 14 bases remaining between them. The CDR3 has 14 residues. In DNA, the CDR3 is TGTGCCAGCAGCTTGGGGCGGAGGGTACAGACCCAGTACTTC. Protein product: CASSLGRRVQTQYF.

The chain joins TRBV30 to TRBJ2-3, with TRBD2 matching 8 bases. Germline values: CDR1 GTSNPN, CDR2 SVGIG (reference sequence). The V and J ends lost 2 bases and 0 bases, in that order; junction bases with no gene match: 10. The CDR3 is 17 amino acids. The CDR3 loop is CAWSKGVAGPSTDTQYF. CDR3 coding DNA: TGTGCCTGGAGTAAGGGGGTAGCGGGACCAAGCACAGATACGCAGTATTTT.

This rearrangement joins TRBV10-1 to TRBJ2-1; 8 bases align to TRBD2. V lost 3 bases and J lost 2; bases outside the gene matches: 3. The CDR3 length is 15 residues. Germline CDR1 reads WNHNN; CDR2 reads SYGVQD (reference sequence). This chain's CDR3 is CASSEKREPYNEQFF. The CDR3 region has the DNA TGCGCCAGCAGTGAAAAGCGGGAGCCCTACAATGAGCAGTTCTTC.

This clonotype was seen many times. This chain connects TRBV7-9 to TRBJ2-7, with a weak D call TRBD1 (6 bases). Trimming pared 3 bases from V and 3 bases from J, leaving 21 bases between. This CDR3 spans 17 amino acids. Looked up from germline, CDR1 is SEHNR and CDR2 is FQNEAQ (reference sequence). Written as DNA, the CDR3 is TGTGCCAGCAGCTTCGATTTATGGACAGACTCGGACTACGAGCAGTACTTC. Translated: CASSFDLWTDSDYEQYF. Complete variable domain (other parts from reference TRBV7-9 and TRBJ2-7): DTGVSQNPRHKITKRGQNVTFRCDPISEHNRLYWYRQTLGQGPEFLTYFQNEAQLEKSRLLSDRFSAERPKGSFSTLEIQRTEQGDSAMYLCASSFDLWTDSDYEQYFGPGTRLTVT.

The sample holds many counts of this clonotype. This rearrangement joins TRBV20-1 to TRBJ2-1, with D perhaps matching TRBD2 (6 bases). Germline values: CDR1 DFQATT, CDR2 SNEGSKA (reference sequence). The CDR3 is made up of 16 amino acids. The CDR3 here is CTTSGGGSESYNEQFF. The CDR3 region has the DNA TGCACCACCTCCGGGGGAGGATCCGAATCCTACAATGAGCAGTTCTTC.

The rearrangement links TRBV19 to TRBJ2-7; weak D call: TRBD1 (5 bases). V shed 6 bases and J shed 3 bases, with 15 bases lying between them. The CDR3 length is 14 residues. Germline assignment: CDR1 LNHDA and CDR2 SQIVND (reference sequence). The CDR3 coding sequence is TGTGCCAGTAGCCAAGGGGCCCGGTTCTACGAGCAGTACTTC. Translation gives CASSQGARFYEQYF.

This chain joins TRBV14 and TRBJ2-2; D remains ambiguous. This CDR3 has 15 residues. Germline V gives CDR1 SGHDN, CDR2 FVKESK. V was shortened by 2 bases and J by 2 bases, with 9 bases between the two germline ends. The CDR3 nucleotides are TGTGCCAGCAGCCAAAAGGACGGAAACACCGGGGAGCTGTTTTTT. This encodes CASSQKDGNTGELFF.

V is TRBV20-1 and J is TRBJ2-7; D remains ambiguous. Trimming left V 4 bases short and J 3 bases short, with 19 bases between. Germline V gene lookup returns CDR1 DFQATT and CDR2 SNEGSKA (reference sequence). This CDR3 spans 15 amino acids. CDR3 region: CSATPRPPGLYEQYF. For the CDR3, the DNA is TGCAGTGCTACGCCCAGACCACCGGGCCTCTACGAGCAGTACTTC.

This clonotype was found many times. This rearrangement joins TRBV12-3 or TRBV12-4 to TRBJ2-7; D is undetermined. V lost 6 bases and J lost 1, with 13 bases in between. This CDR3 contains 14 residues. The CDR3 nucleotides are TGTGCCAGCAGCCCCGTGGGTATATCCTACGAGCAGTACTTC. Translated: CASSPVGISYEQYF.

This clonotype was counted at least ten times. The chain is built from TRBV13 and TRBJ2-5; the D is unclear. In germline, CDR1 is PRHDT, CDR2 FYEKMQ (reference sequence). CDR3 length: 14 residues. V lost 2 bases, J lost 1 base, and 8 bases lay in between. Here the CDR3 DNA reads TGTGCCAGCAGCTTACGGTCGGCCCAAGAGACCCAGTACTTC. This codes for CASSLRSAQETQYF.

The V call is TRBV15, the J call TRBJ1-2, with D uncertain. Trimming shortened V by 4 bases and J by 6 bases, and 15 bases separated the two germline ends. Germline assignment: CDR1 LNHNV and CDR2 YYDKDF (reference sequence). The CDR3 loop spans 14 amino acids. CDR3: CATSTPGRIDGYTF. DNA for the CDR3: TGTGCCACCAGCACCCCCGGACGGATTGATGGCTACACCTTC. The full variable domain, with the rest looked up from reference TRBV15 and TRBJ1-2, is DAMVIQNPRYQVTQFGKPVTLSCSQTLNHNVMYWYQQKSSQAPKLLFHYYDKDFNNEADTPDNFQSRRPNTSFCFLDIRSPGLGDTAMYLCATSTPGRIDGYTFGSGTRLTVV.

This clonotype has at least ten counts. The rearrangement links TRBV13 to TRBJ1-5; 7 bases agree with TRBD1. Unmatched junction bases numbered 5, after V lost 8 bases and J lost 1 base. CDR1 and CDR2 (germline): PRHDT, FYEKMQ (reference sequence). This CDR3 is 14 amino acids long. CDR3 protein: CASRKGQSNQPQHF. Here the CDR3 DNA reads TGTGCCAGCCGAAAGGGACAGAGCAATCAGCCCCAGCATTTT. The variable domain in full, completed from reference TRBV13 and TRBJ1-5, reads AAGVIQSPRHLIKEKRETATLKCYPIPRHDTVYWYQQGPGQDPQFLISFYEKMQSDKGSIPDRFSAQQFSDYHSELNMSSLELGDSALYFCASRKGQSNQPQHFGDGTRLSIL.

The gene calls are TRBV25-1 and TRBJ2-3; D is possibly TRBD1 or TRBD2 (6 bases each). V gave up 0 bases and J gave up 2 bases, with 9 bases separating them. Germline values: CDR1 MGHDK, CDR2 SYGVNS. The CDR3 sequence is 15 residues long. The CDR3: CASSEYGGYTDTQYF. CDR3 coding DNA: TGTGCCAGCAGTGAATACGGGGGCTACACAGATACGCAGTATTTT.

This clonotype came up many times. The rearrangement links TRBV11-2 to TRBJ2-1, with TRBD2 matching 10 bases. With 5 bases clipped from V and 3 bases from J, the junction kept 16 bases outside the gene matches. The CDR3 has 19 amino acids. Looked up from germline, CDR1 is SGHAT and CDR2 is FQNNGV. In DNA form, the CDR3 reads TGTGCCAGCAGCCGATTGGGACTAGCGTCCTACCAGGGCTACAATGAGCAGTTCTTC. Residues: CASSRLGLASYQGYNEQFF.

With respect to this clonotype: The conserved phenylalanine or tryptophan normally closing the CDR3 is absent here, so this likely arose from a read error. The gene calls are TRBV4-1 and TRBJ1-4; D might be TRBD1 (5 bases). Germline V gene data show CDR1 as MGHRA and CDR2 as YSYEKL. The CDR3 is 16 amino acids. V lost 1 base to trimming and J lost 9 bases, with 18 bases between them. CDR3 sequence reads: CASSQVGGSIDKKLFS. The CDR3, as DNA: TGCGCCAGCAGCCAAGTGGGGGGGTCGATAGACAAAAAACTGTTTTCT.

The CDR3 bases are TGTGCCAGCAGCTTAAAGACTAGCCAGGCTTTGGGGGGAGAGACCCAGTACTTC. Translating gives CASSLKTSQALGGETQYF. The rearrangement links TRBV7-9 to TRBJ2-5; 7 bases map to TRBD2. CDR1 SEHNR and CDR2 FQNEAQ come from the germline V gene (reference sequence). This CDR3 has 18 amino acids. V shed 2 bases and J 4 bases; nucleotides not matched to a gene: 16.

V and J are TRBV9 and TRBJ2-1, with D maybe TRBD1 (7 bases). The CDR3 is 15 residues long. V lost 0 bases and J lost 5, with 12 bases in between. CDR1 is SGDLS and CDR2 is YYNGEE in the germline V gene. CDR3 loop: CASSVAGGLHNEQFF. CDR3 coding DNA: TGTGCCAGCAGCGTAGCAGGGGGACTCCACAATGAGCAGTTCTTC.

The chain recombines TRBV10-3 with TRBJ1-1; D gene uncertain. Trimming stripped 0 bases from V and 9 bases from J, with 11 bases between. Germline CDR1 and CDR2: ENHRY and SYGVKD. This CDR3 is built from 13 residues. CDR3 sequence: CAISESDVGKAFF. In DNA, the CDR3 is TGTGCCATCAGTGAGTCGGACGTAGGGAAAGCTTTCTTT.

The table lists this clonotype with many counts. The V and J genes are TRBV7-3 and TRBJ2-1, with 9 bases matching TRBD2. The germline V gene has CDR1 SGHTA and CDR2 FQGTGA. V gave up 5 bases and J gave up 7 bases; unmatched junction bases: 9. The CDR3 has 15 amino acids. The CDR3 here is CASSITGTSINEQFF. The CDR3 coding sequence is TGTGCCAGCAGCATCACCGGGACTAGCATAAATGAGCAGTTCTTC. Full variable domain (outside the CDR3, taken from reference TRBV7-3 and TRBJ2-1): GAGVSQTPSNKVTEKGKYVELRCDPISGHTALYWYRQSLGQGPEFLIYFQGTGAADDSGLPNDRFFAVRPEGSVSTLKIQRTERGDSAVYLCASSITGTSINEQFFGPGTRLTVL.

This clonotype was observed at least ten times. The CDR3 DNA sequence: TGCAGTGCTAGTCTTCCTGATAAATACACTGAAGCTTTCTTT. Amino acids: CSASLPDKYTEAFF. V is TRBV20-1 and J is TRBJ1-1; no clear D gene. Trimming cost V 3 bases and J 3 bases, with 14 bases left between them. Germline CDR1 is DFQATT and CDR2 is SNEGSKA (reference sequence). The CDR3 length is 14 residues.